This paragraph covers one TCR beta chain sequence. The antigen remains unidentified. This specimen belongs to a study of T cell responses to AZD1222 COVID-19 vaccine. Broader study findings: Donors were largely white British and mainly female; clonal diversity was possibly underestimated. Increased Spike-specific TCR breadth and depth were observed after two AZD1222 doses. It was only after the peak T cell response that any repertoires were sampled.

Assay used: immunoSEQ multiplex PCR; TCRdb lists only in-frame clones, some missing. In the table there are 150,000 to 200,000 clones, less than 90% of which are singletons. This specimen was peripheral blood, taken on day 0 of AZD1222 vaccination. The TCR sequence derives from an adult in good health.

The CDR3 sequence is CASSVVAGANVLTF. The CDR3 nucleotides are TGTGCCAGCAGCGTAGTGGCTGGGGCCAACGTCCTGACTTTC. The chain employs TRBV9 and TRBJ2-6; D is ambiguous. This CDR3 is 14 amino acids long. With 0 bases removed from V and 2 bases from J, the gap between germline ends came to 3 bases. The germline CDR1 and CDR2 sequences are SGDLS and YYNGEE. The full variable domain, rest sourced from reference TRBV9 and TRBJ2-6, is DSGVTQTPKHLITATGQRVTLRCSPRSGDLSVYWYQQSLDQGLQFLIQYYNGEERAKGNILERFSAQQFPDLHSELNLSSLELGDSALYFCASSVVAGANVLTFGAGSRLTVL.